This T cell receptor beta chain came from a study of Tregs in tolerant kidney transplant recipients. Study outcomes and limitations: Donor-specific Treg expansion exceeded global Treg expansion in tolerant patients, suggesting antigen drive. No direct test of biological reproducibility was done here.

Recipients received nonmyeloablative bone marrow transplants from related graft donors, with transient mixed chimerism. This clone was seen only a few times. What it binds is not known. CDR1 and CDR2 from the germline V gene are LGHNT and FRNRAP. The CDR3 sequence is 16 residues long. V gave up 5 bases and J gave up 0 bases; unmatched junction bases: 8. Here immunoSEQ multiplex PCR was the method, and the copy in TCRdb shows in-frame clones only, minus some. The data show approximately 82,000 clones, under 95% seen once. The chain has TRBV12-5 and TRBJ1-2; the match to TRBD1 covers 8 bases. The TCR comes from a human patient who received a combined kidney and bone marrow transplant. Some T cells may trace back to the graft donor. This sample comprised CD4+ T cells from blood (PBMCs), obtained 12 months after the transplant. CDR3 sequence reads: CASGRTGQGTNYGYTF. CDR3 bases: TGTGCTAGTGGTCGAACAGGACAGGGAACTAACTATGGCTACACCTTC.